The rows below give T cell receptor beta chains drawn from one sample of a study of early stage breast cancer tumors. The method was immunoSEQ multiplex PCR; TCRdb's version includes in-frame clones alone and lacks a portion of them. In the table there are some 70,000 clones, more than 65% of which are singletons. Sequenced input: blood. These receptors were taken from a person aged 55 to 69 with breast cancer. The conserved cysteine and the conserved F or W are not part of the CDR3 here. The order of the fields is J gene, V gene, D gene, CDR3 protein. D genes are given only for firm matches.

>TRBJ1-4|TRBV7-6|.
ASSQDVGDLEKLF
>TRBJ1-2|TRBV5-1|TRBD1
ASSPGQSLPYGYT
>TRBJ1-2|TRBV27|.
ASSPSRGGYGYT
>TRBJ2-7|TRBV14|.
ASSLGYVQY
>TRBJ1-5|TRBV7-2|TRBD1
ASSFGQGSQPQH
>TRBJ2-7|TRBV20-1|.
SARGGPEQY
>TRBJ2-7|TRBV2|TRBD2
ASMRGAQGYEQY
>TRBJ1-3|TRBV28|.
ASTSKGFAGNTIY
>TRBJ1-1|TRBV19|TRBD1
ASRVAGGTEAF
>TRBJ1-2|TRBV15|.
ATSLGSNYGYT
>TRBJ2-7|TRBV23-1|.
ASSPRDSPSYEQY
>TRBJ2-7|TRBV5-6|TRBD1
ASSLGQGANEQY
>TRBJ2-7|TRBV28|.
VATGSNYEQY
>TRBJ2-5|TRBV5-4|TRBD2
ASGSTSGEQETQY
>TRBJ2-2|TRBV29-1|.
SVPRDSTASGELF
>TRBJ1-5|TRBV7-6|.
ASSGLGPRVNQPQH
>TRBJ2-4|TRBV28|TRBD1
ASSLWGQGDVVKNIQY
>TRBJ2-1|TRBV4-3|TRBD2
ASSQVLLGLAGVNEQF
>TRBJ2-6|TRBV28|TRBD2
ASSLGGVWANVLT
>TRBJ2-7|TRBV11-2|.
ASSLLGEQY
>TRBJ2-1|TRBV9|.
ASSVGLRSGATDNEQF
>TRBJ2-3|TRBV6-1|TRBD2
ASSEASSGGVTDTQY
>TRBJ2-5|TRBV29-1|TRBD1
SATGGQETQY
>TRBJ2-1|TRBV5-1|.
ASSKTTSSYNEQF